This T cell receptor beta chain originates from a study of circulating and synovial CD4+ cells in juvenile arthritis. Study-wide points: Vbeta family usage analysis did not detect the pathogenic-like versus bulk difference.

Worth noting for this clone: Its antigen remains unknown.

Germline assignment: CDR1 GTSNPN and CDR2 SVGIG (reference sequence). The V gene lost 3 bases and the J gene lost 8 bases, with 13 bases spanning the gap. The CDR3 is 12 residues long. Libraries were prepared by immunoSEQ multiplex PCR; TCRdb keeps only in-frame clonotypes and omits some of them. The sample consists of fewer than 35,000 clones, about 95% of them appearing once. The sample consisted of CD4+ T cells from blood. This chain joins TRBV30 and TRBJ1-2, with D uncertain. This receptor was obtained from a human donor with juvenile idiopathic arthritis. The CDR3 region is CAWSLMREGYTF. CDR3 nucleotide sequence: TGTGCCTGGAGCCTCATGAGGGAAGGCTACACCTTC.